The text below deals with one TCR beta chain. The antigen is not known. Clones were read by immunoSEQ multiplex PCR, and TCRdb kept only the in-frame ones, dropping some. Of around 2,500 clones detected, approximately 78% appear once; the ten largest clones hold 25%. Germline V gene data show CDR1 as SGHDN and CDR2 as FVKESK. The CDR3 loop spans 14 amino acids. V dropped 10 bases and J dropped 1 base, with 14 bases sitting between them. This sample is drawn from a study of cytotoxic CD8 clonotypes in ibrutinib-treated CLL. Whole-study findings and limits: Sampling schedules were unmatched across sustained-remission and progressing patients. Public clonotypes proved infrequent, and on treatment they shrank or remained steady.

This TCR came from a human donor with chronic lymphocytic leukemia. The input for sequencing was PBMCs, taken before ibrutinib treatment. This chain links TRBV14 with TRBJ2-4, with a weak D call TRBD1 (6 bases). The CDR3 sequence: CANRNREAKNIQYF. Here the CDR3 DNA reads TGTGCCAACAGGAACAGGGAGGCCAAAAACATTCAGTACTTC.